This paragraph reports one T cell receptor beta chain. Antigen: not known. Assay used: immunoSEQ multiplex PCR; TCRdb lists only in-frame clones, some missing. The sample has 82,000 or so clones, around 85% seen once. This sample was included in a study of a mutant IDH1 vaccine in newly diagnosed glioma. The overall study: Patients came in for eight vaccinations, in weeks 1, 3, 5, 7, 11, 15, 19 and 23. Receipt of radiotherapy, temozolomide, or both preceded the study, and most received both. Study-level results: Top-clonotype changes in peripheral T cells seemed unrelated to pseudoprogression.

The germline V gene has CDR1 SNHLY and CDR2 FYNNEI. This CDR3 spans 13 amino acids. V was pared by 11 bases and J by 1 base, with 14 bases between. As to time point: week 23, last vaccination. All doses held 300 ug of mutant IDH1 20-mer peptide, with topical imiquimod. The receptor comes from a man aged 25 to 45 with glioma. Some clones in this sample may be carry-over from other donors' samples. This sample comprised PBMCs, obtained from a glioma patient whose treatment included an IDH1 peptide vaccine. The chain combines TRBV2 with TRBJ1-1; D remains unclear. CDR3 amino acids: CAGEYGANTEAFF. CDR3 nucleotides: TGTGCCGGGGAGTACGGAGCGAACACTGAAGCTTTCTTT.